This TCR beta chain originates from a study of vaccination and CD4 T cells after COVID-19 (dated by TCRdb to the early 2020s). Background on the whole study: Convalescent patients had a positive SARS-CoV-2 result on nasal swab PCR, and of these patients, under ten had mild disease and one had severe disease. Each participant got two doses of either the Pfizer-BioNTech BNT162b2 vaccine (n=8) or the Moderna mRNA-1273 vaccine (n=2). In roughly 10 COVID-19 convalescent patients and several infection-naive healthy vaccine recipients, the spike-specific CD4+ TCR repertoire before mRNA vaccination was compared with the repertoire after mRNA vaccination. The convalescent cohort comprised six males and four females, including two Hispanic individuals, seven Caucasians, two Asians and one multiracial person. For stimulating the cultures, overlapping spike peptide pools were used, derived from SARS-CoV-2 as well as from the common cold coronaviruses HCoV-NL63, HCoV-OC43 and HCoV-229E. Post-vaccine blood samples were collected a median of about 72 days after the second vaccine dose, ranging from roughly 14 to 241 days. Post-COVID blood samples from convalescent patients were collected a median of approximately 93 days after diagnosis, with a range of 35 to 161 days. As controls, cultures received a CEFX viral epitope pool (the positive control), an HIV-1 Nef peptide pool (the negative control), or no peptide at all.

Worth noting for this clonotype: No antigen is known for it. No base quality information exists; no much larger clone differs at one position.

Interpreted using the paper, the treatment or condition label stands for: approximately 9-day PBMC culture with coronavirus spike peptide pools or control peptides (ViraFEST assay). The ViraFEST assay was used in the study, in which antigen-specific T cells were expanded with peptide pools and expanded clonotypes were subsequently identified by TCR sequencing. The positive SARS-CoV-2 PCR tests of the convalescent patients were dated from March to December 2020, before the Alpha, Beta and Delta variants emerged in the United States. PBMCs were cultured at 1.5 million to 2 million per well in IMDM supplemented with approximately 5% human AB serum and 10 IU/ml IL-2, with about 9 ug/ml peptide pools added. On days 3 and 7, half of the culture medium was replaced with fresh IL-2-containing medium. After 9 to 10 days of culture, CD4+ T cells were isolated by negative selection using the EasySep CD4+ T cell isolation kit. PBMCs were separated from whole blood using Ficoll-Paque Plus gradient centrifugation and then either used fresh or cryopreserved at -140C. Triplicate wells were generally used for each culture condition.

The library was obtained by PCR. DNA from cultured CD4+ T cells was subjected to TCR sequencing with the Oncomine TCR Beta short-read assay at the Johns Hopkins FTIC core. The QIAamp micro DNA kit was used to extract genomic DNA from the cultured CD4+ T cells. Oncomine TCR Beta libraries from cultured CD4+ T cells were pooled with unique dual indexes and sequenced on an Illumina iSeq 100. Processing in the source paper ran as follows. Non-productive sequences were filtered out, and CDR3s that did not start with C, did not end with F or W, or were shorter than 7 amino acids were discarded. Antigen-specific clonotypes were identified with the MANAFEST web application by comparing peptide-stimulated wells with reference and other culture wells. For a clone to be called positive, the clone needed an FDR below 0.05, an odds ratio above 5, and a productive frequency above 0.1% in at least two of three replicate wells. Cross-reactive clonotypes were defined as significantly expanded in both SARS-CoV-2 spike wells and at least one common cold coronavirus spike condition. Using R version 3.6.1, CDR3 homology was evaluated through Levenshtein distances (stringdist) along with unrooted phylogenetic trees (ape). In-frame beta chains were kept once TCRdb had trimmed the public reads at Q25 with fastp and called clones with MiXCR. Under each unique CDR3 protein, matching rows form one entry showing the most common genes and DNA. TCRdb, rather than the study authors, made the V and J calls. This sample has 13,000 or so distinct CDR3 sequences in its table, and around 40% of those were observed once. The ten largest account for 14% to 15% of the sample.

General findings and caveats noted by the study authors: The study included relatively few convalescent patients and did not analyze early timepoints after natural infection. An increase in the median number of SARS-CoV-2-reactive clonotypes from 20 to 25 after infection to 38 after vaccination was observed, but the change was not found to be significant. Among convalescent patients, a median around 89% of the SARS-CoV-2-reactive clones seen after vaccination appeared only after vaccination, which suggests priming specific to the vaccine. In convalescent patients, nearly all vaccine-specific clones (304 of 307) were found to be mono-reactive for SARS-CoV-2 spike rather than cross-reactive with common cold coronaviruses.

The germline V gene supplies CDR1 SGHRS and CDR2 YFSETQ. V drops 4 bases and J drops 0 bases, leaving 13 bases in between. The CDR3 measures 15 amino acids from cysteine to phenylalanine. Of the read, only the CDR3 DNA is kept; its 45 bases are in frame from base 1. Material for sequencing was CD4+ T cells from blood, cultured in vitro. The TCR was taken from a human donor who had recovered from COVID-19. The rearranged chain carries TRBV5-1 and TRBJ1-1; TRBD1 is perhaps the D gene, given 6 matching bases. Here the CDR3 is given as CASSTGQWMNTEAFF. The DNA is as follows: TGCGCCAGCAGCACTGGACAGTGGATGAACACTGAAGCTTTCTTT. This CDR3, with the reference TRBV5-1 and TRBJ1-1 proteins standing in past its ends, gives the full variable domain KAGVTQTPRYLIKTRGQQVTLSCSPISGHRSVSWYQQTPGQGLQFLFEYFSETQRNKGNFPGRFSGRQFSNSRSEMNVSTLELGDSALYLCASSTGQWMNTEAFFGQGTRLTVV.